Following are 6 T cell receptor beta chains from one sample sequenced in a study of cytomegalovirus exposure and HLA in healthy donors. The PCR employed 60 Vbeta primers together with 13 Jbeta primers. Repertoires were generated with immunoSEQ multiplex PCR, while TCRdb's copy carries only in-frame clones and drops some. The data show 200,000 or so clones, about four fifths seen once. The specimen was PBMCs. The receptors originated from a woman aged 25 to 45 in good health and CMV-seropositive.

V and J are TRBV2 and TRBJ2-1; weak D call: TRBD1 (6 bases). The length of the CDR3 is 15 residues. Germline CDR1 and CDR2: SNHLY and FYNNEI. V was pared by 6 bases and J by 12 bases, with 24 bases between. The CDR3 DNA reads as TGTGCCAGCAGCGAACAGGGTGGCACCCAAGTATGGCAGTTCTTC. Amino acids: CASSEQGGTQVWQFF.

The chain recombines TRBV28 with TRBJ2-2, with unresolved D. The CDR3 totals 12 residues. The germline V and J ends were trimmed by 5 bases and 5 bases, with 6 bases remaining between them. Germline assignment: CDR1 MDHEN and CDR2 SYDVKM. CDR3 nucleotides: TGTGCCAGCAGTCACGGGACCGGGGAGCTGTTTTTT. Encoded protein: CASSHGTGELFF.

This rearrangement joins TRBV6-1 to TRBJ2-5; no reliable D call. Germline V gene lookup returns CDR1 MNHNS and CDR2 SASEGT. Deletions cut 4 bases from V and 1 base from J, with 13 bases between. The CDR3 runs 15 residues. The CDR3 reads CASSAREAVQETQYF. The CDR3 DNA is TGTGCCAGCAGTGCCCGCGAGGCAGTCCAAGAGACCCAGTACTTC.

J is TRBJ2-7 and V is TRBV10-1, with 7 bases fitting TRBD1. CDR1 is WNHNN, CDR2 SYGVQD, per germline (reference sequence). The CDR3 is 20 amino acids. Trimming cost V 2 bases and J 4 bases; bases outside gene matches: 23. CDR3: CASSERLWTGNPRGGYEQYF. The CDR3 coding sequence is TGCGCCAGCAGTGAGCGTCTGTGGACAGGAAATCCCAGAGGGGGATACGAGCAGTACTTC.

The V call is TRBV5-1, the J call TRBJ1-6; 7 positions agree with TRBD1. Germline loops: CDR1 SGHRS, CDR2 YFSETQ. V gave up 3 bases and J gave up 3 bases; unmatched junction bases: 9. This CDR3 is built from 17 residues. CDR3 sequence reads: CASSSHFDRDYNSPLHF. The CDR3 region has the DNA TGCGCCAGCAGCTCCCATTTCGACAGGGACTATAATTCACCCCTCCACTTT.

J is TRBJ1-4 and V is TRBV4-3; TRBD1 might be the D (5 bases). The V end lost 11 bases, the J end lost 8 bases, and 27 bases lay between the germline ends. This CDR3 has 16 residues. CDR1 and CDR2 (germline): LGHNA, YSLEER. CDR3: CAHNIRAYRFREKLFF. The CDR3 DNA reads TGCGCCCATAATATCAGGGCGTATCGCTTTAGGGAAAAACTGTTTTTT.